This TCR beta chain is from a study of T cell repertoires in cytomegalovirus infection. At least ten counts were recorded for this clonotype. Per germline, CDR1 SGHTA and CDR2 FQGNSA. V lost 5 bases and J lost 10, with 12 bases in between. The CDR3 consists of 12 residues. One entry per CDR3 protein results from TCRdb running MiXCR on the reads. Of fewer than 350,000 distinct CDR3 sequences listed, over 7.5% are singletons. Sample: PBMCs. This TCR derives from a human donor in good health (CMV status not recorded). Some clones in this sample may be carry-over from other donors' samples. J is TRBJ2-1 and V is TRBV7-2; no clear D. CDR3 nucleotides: TGTGCCAGCAGCAAACCTTCCCGAGAGCAGTTCTTC. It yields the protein CASSKPSREQFF.